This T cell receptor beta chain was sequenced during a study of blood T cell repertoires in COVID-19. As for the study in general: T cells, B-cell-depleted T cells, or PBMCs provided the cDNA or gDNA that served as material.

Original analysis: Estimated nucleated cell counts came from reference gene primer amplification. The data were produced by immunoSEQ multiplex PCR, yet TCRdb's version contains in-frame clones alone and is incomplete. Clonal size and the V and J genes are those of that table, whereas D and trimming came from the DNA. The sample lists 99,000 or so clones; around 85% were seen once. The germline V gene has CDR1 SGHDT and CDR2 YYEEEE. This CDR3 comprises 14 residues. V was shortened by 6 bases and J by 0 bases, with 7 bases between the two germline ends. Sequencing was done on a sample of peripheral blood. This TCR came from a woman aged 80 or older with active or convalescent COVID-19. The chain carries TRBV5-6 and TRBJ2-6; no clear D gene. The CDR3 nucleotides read TGTGCCAGCACCCCCAGCTCTGGGGCCAACGTCCTGACTTTC. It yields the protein CASTPSSGANVLTF.